This T cell receptor beta chain was identified during a study of beta chain features in type 1 diabetes. Of the isolated RNA, all was reverse transcribed, and so the sequenced material was expressed TCRB transcripts. The table came from immunoSEQ multiplex PCR; TCRdb's copy has only in-frame clones and leaves some out. The sample includes fewer than 400,000 clones, around 8% of them seen just once. The CDR3 is made up of 13 amino acids. The V end was cut by 5 bases, the J end by 1 base, with 9 bases between. Per germline, CDR1 MNHEY and CDR2 SVGAGI. This chain joins TRBV6-5 and TRBJ2-7, with D possibly being TRBD1 (5 bases). The origin of this receptor is a woman aged 18-29 years in good health. Material: central memory CD4+ T cells from blood. This CDR3 reads CASSTGISYEQYF. The CDR3 DNA sequence: TGTGCCAGCAGTACAGGAATTTCCTACGAGCAGTACTTC.